Below, 2 T cell receptor beta chains from the same sample are listed, as sequenced in a study of blood T cell repertoires in COVID-19. The data were produced by immunoSEQ multiplex PCR, yet TCRdb's version contains in-frame clones alone and is incomplete. The sample has about 90,000 clones, just under 85% seen once. Sample: peripheral blood. Receptors were obtained from a man aged 50 or older with acute or convalescent COVID-19.

This clone was found a few times. The chain joins TRBV11-2 to TRBJ1-6; 7 bases are shared with TRBD1. Germline loops: CDR1 SGHAT, CDR2 FQNNGV. This CDR3 region has 14 residues. The trim removed 6 bases at V and 11 bases at J, leaving 10 bases unmatched. The CDR3 is CASRLNRGTAPLHF. CDR3 nucleotides: TGTGCCAGCAGGTTAAACAGGGGTACGGCACCCCTCCACTTT. The entire variable domain, with the rest obtained from reference TRBV11-2 and TRBJ1-6, is as follows: EAGVAQSPRYKIIEKRQSVAFWCNPISGHATLYWYQQILGQGPKLLIQFQNNGVVDDSQLPKDRFSAERLKGVDSTLKIQPAKLEDSAVYLCASRLNRGTAPLHFGNGTRLTVT.

Worth noting for this clone: The sample contains more than one DNA sequence encoding this CDR3. The rearrangement links TRBV3-1 (or the pseudogene TRBV3-2) to TRBJ1-5; 7 bases are shared with TRBD1. The CDR3 is 14 residues long. Germline V gene lookup returns CDR1 LGHDT and CDR2 YNNKEL (reference sequence). V lost 1 base and J lost 4; bases outside the gene matches: 1. The CDR3: CASSQAGGNQPQHF. CDR3 DNA: TGTGCCAGCAGCCAAGCAGGGGGAAATCAGCCCCAGCATTTT.